This entry features one T cell receptor beta chain sequence. Its antigen is undetermined. Purified naive CD4+ T cells were depleted of CD25+ Tregs. Trimming at V came to 7 bases and at J to 2 bases, leaving 8 bases not matched to a gene. Germline-derived CDR1 and CDR2 are SQVTM and ANQGSEA. The CDR3 consists of 15 residues. Whole-study results and caveats: Greatest tumor Treg TCR overlap was with tumor naive CD4+ cells.

TCRdb redid the calling of the 5' RACE reads with MiXCR, one entry per CDR3 protein. The sample yields roughly 56,000 distinct CDR3 sequences, 25% to 35% seen once. The rearrangement uses TRBV29-1 and TRBJ1-1, with 12 bases matching TRBD1. The specimen was tumor-infiltrating naive CD4+ T cells sorted from the breast tumor. The subset was: naive CD4+ T cells, CD4+CD45RA+CD25-. This TCR came from a female donor with breast cancer. CDR3 region: CSGLPGQGANTEAFF. CDR3 sequence (DNA): TGCAGCGGGCTACCGGGACAGGGGGCTAACACTGAAGCTTTCTTT.